This T cell receptor beta chain was retrieved from a study of blood T cell repertoires in COVID-19. Study summary: PBMCs, B-cell-depleted T cells, or T cells were the source of the cDNA or gDNA that made up the material.

Trimming cost V 5 bases and J 9 bases; bases outside gene matches: 4. The length of the CDR3 is 14 residues. In germline, CDR1 is MDHEN, CDR2 SYDVKM. Original handling: Reference gene primer amplification yielded estimated nucleated cell counts. Sequencing was performed with immunoSEQ multiplex PCR; in TCRdb, only in-frame clones are kept and a portion is missing. D and trimming were read from the DNA, whereas the V and J calls and clone size are those reported in that table. The top ten hold around 5% of the sample, which has about 100,000 clones, roughly 88% seen once. V is TRBV28 and J is TRBJ1-6; 10 nucleotides agree with TRBD1. The sequenced sample consisted of peripheral blood. The TCR was taken from a human donor in a cohort sampled during active COVID-19. The CDR3 spells CASSRQGAGSPLHF. As DNA, the CDR3 is TGTGCCAGCAGTCGACAGGGGGCGGGTTCACCCCTCCACTTT.